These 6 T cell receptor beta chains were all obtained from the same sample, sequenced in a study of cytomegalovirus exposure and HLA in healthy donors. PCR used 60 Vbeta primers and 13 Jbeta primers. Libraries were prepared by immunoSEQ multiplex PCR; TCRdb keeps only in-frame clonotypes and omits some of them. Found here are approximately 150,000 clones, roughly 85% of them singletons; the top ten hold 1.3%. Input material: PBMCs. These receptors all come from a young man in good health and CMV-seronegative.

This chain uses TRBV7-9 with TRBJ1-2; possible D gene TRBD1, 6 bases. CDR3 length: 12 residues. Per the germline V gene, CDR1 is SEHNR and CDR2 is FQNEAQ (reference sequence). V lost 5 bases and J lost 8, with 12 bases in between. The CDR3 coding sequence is TGTGCCAGCAGCCAGGGGCTCGAGGGCTACACCTTC. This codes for CASSQGLEGYTF.

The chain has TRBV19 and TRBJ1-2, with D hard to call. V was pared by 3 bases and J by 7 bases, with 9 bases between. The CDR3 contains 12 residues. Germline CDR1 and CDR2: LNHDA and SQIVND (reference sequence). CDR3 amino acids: CASSIPGSGYTF. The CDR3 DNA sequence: TGTGCCAGTAGTATTCCTGGGAGTGGCTACACCTTC.

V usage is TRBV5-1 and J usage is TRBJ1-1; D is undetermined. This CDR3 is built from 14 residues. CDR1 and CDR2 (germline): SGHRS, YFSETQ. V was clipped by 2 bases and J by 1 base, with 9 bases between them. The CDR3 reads CASSFGRQNTEAFF. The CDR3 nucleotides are TGCGCCAGCAGCTTCGGCAGGCAGAACACTGAAGCTTTCTTT.

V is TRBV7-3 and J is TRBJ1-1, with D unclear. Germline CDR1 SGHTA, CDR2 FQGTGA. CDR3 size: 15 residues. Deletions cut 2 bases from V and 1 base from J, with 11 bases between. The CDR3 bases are TGTGCCAGCAGCTTATACCCGTCGGGGAACACTGAAGCTTTCTTT. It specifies CASSLYPSGNTEAFF.

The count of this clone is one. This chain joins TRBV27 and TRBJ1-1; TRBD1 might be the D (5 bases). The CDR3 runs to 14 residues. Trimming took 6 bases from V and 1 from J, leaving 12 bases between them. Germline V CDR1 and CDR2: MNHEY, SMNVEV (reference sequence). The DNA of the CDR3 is TGTGCCAGCAGAAGAGAAACAGGGAACACTGAAGCTTTCTTT. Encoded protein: CASRRETGNTEAFF.

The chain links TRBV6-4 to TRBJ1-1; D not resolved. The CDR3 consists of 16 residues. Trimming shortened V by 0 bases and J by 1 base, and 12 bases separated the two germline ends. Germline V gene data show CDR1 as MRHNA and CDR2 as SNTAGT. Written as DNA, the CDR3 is TGTGCCAGCAGTGACTCGAAACAGATTAAGAACACTGAAGCTTTCTTT. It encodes CASSDSKQIKNTEAFF.